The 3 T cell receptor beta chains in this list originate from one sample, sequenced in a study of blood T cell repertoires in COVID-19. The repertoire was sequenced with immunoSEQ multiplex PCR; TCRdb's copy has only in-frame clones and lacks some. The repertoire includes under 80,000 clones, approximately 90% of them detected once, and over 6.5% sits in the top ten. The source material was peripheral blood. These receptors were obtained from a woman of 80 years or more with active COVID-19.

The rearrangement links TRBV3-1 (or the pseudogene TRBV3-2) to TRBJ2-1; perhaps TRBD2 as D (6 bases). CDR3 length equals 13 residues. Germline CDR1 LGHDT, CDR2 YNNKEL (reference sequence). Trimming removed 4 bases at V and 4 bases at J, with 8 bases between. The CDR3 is CASSRDWYNEQFF. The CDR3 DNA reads TGTGCCAGCAGCCGGGACTGGTACAATGAGCAGTTCTTC.

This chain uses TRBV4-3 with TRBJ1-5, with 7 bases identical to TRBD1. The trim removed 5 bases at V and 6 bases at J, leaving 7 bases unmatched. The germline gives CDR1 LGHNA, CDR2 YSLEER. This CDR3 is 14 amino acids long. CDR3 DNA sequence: TGCGCCAGCAGCATGAGACAGGGAGGTCAGCCCCAGCATTTT. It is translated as CASSMRQGGQPQHF.

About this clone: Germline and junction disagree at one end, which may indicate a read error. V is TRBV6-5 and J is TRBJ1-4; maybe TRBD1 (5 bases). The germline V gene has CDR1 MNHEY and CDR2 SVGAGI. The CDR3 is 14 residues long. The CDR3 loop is CASTRQPTNEKLFF. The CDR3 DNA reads TGTGCCAGTACCCGACAGCCAACAAATGAAAAACTGTTTTTT.